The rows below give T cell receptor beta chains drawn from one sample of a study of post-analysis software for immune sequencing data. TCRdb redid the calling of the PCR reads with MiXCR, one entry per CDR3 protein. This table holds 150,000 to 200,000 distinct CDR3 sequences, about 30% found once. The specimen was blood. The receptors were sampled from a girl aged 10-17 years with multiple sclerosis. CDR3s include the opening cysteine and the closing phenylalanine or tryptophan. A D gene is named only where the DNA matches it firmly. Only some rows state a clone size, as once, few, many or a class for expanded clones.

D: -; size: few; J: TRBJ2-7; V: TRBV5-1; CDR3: CASSPTGSASYEQYF; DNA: TGCGCCAGCAGCCCCACAGGGAGCGCCTCCTACGAGCAGTACTTC
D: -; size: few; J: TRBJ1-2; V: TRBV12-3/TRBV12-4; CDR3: CASTHARDDGYTF; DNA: TGTGCCAGCACCCACGCCCGGGACGATGGCTACACCTTC
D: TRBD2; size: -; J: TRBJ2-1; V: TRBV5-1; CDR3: CASSVYSGRATGDEQFF; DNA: TGCGCCAGCAGCGTATATAGCGGGAGGGCTACCGGTGATGAGCAGTTCTTC
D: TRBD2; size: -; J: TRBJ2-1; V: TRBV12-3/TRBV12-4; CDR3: CASSPWTRVGSEQFF; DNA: TGTGCCAGCAGTCCTTGGACTAGAGTTGGTAGTGAGCAGTTCTTC
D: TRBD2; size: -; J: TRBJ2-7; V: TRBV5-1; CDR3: CASRTSGSNNEQYF; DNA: TGCGCCAGCAGGACTAGCGGGTCAAACAATGAGCAGTACTTC
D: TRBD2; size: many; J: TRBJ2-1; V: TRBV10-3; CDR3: CAIKASGRVLDEQFF; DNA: TGTGCCATCAAAGCTAGCGGGAGGGTTCTCGATGAGCAGTTCTTC
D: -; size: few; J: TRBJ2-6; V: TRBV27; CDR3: CASSFAAAGANVLTF; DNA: TGTGCCAGCAGTTTCGCAGCAGCCGGGGCCAACGTCCTGACTTTC
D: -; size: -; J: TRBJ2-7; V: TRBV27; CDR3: CASSFRGDYEQYF; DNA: TGTGCCAGCAGTTTCAGGGGCGACTACGAGCAGTACTTC
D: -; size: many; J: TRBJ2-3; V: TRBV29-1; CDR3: CSSTQGTDTQYF; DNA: TGCAGCTCCACCCAGGGGACAGATACGCAGTATTTT
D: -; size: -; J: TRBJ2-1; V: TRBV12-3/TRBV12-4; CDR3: CTSSPPLKLYNEQFF; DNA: TGTACCAGCAGTCCCCCCCTTAAACTCTACAATGAGCAGTTCTTC
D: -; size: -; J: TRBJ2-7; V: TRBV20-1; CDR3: CSARVTDSYEQYF; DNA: TGCAGTGCTAGAGTGACAGACTCCTACGAGCAGTACTTC
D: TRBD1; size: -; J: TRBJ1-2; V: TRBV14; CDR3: CASSQGQLDGYTF; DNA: TGTGCCAGCAGCCAGGGACAGCTCGATGGCTACACCTTC
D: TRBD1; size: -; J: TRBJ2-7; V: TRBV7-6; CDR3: CASRQGTNEQYF; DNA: TGTGCCAGCCGACAGGGGACGAATGAGCAGTACTTC
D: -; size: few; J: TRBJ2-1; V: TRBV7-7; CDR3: CASSLMAGNNEQFF; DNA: TGTGCTAGCAGCTTGATGGCGGGAAACAATGAGCAGTTCTTC
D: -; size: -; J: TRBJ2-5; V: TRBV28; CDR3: CASSSDTKETQYF; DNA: TGTGCCAGCAGTTCAGACACTAAAGAGACCCAGTACTTC
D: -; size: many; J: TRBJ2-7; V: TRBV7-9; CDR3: CASSLVEGPPNEQYF; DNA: TGTGCCAGCAGCTTAGTGGAGGGACCCCCTAACGAGCAGTACTTC
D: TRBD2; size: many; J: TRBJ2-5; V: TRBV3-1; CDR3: CASSQAPSGSWETQYF; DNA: TGTGCCAGCAGCCAAGCGCCTAGCGGGAGTTGGGAGACCCAGTACTTC
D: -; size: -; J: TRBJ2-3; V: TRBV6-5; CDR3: CASRLSDTQYF; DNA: TGTGCCAGCAGACTATCAGATACGCAGTATTTT
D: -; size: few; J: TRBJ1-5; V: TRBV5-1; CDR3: CASSIDPGGNQPQHF; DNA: TGCGCCAGCAGCATCGATCCAGGGGGCAATCAGCCCCAGCATTTT
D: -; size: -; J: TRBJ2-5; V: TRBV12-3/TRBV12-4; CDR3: CASSFLRWGPQETQYF; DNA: TGTGCCAGCAGTTTCTTGCGGTGGGGCCCCCAAGAGACCCAGTACTTC
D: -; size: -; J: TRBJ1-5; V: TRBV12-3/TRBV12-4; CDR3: CASSPVNQPQHF; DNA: TGTGCCAGCAGCCCCGTAAATCAGCCCCAGCATTTT
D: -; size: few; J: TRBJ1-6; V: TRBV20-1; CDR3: CSANLKGEDSPLHF; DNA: TGCAGTGCTAATCTGAAGGGGGAGGATTCACCCCTCCACTTT
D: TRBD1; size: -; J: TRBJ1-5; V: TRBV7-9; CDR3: CASSDYTGGSNQPQHF; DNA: TGTGCCAGCAGCGATTATACAGGGGGAAGCAATCAGCCCCAGCATTTT
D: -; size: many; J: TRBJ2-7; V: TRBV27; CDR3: CASSFAGQSYEQYF; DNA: TGTGCCAGCAGTTTTGCGGGACAATCCTACGAGCAGTACTTC
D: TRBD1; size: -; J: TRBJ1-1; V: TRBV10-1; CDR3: CATRQGASTEAFF; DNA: TGCGCCACCAGACAGGGCGCAAGCACTGAAGCTTTCTTT
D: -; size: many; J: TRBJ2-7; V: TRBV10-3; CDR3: CATRTASYEQYF; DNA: TGTGCCACCCGGACCGCCTCCTACGAGCAGTACTTC
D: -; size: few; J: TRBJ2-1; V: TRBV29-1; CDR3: CSVGNPNNEQFF; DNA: TGCAGCGTTGGAAACCCCAACAATGAGCAGTTCTTC
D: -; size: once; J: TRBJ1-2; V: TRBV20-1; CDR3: CSATPVGGRNGYTF; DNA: TGCAGTGCGACCCCCGTCGGTGGCCGCAATGGCTACACCTTC
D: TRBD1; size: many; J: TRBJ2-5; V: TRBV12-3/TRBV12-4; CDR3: CASSPQGDRAYQETQYF; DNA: TGTGCCAGCAGCCCCCAGGGGGACAGGGCCTACCAAGAGACCCAGTACTTC
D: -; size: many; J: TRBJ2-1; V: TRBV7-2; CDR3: CASSPGTGHNEQFF; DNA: TGTGCCAGCAGCCCCGGGACTGGACACAATGAGCAGTTCTTC
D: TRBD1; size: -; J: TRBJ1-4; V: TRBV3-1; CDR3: CASSQDQTGEREKLFF; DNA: TGTGCCAGCAGCCAAGATCAAACAGGGGAGCGTGAAAAACTGTTTTTT
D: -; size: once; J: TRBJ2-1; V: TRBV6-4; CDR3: CASSEGPTFGGSYNEQFF; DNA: TGTGCCAGCAGTGAAGGACCTACTTTCGGCGGGTCCTACAATGAGCAGTTCTTC
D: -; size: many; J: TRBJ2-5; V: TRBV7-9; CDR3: CASSSTYAETQYF; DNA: TGTGCCAGCAGCTCGACCTACGCGGAGACCCAGTACTTC
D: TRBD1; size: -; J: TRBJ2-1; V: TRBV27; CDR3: CASSLTTGGDEQFF; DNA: TGTGCCAGCAGTTTAACGACAGGGGGCGATGAGCAGTTCTTC
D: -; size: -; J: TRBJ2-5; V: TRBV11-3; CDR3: CASSPRGAPQETQYF; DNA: TGTGCCAGCAGCCCCCGGGGCGCCCCCCAAGAGACCCAGTACTTC
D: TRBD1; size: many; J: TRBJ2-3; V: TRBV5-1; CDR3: CASRLPRTGATDTQYF; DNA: TGCGCCAGCCGACTCCCCCGGACAGGAGCCACAGATACGCAGTATTTT
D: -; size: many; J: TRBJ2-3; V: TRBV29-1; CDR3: CSVFGGTDTQYF; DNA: TGCAGCGTGTTCGGAGGCACAGATACGCAGTATTTT
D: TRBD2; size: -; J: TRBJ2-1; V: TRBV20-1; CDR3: CSARYSGAYNEQFF; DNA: TGCAGTGCTAGGTACAGCGGGGCCTACAATGAGCAGTTCTTC
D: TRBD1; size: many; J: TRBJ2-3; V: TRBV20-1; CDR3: CSARTLQGTPTDTQYF; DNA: TGCAGTGCTAGAACCTTACAGGGGACCCCCACAGATACGCAGTATTTT
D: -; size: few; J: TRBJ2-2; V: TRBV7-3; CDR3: CASSPQLRRSHTGELFF; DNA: TGTGCCAGCAGCCCCCAGCTTCGGCGCAGCCACACCGGGGAGCTGTTTTTT
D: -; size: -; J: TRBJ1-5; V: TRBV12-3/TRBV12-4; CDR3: CASSFDTINQPQHF; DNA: TGTGCCAGCAGTTTTGACACAATCAATCAGCCCCAGCATTTT
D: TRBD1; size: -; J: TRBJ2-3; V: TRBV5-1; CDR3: CASSSFPGQGVDTQYF; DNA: TGCGCCAGCAGTTCCTTCCCGGGACAGGGTGTAGATACGCAGTATTTT
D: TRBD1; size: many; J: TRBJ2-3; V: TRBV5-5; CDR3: CASTLGRTGMEDTQYF; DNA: TGTGCCAGCACCTTGGGGCGGACAGGGATGGAAGATACGCAGTATTTT
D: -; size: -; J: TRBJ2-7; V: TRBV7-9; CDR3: CASGLASSYEQYF; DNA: TGTGCCAGCGGTCTGGCAAGCTCCTACGAGCAGTACTTC
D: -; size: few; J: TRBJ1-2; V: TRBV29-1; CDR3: CRGCGGTNYGCTF; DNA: -
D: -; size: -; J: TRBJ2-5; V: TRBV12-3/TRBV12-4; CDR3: CAGSLEQTQYF; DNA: TGTGCCGGCAGTTTGGAACAGACCCAGTACTTC
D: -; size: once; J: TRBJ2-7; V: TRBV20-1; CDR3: CSAMVEYEQYF; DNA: TGCAGTGCTATGGTTGAATACGAGCAGTACTTC
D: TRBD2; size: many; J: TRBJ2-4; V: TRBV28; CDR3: CASRPGGRGKNIQYF; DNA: TGTGCCAGCAGGCCCGGGGGGAGGGGCAAAAACATTCAGTACTTC